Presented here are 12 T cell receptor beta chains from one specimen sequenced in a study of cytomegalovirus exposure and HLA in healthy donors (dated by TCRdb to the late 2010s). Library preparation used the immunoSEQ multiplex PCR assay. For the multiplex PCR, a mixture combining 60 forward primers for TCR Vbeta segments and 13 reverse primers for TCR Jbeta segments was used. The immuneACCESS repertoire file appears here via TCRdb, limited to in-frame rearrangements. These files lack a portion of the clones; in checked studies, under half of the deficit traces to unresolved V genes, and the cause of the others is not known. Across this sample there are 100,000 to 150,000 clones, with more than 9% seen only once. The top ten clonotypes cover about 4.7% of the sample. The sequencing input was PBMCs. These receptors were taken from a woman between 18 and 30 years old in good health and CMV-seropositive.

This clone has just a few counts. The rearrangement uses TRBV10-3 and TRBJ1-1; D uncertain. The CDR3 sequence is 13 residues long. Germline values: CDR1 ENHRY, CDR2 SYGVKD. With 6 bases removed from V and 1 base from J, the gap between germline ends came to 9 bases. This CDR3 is CAIRQPPNTEAFF. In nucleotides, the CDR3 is TGTGCCATCAGACAACCCCCGAACACTGAAGCTTTCTTT.

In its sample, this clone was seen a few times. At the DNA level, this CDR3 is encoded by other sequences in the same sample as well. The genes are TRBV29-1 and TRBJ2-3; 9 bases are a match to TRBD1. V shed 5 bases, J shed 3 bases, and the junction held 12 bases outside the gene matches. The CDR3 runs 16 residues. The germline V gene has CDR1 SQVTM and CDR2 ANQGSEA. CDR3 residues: CSVPLRRQGGTDTQYF. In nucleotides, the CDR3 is TGCAGCGTTCCCCTACGCCGACAGGGGGGGACAGATACGCAGTATTTT.

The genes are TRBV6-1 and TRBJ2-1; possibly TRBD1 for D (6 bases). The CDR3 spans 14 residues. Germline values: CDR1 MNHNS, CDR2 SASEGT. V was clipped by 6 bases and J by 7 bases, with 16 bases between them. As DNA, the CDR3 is TGTGCCAGCAGGGGGACCGGGACATTTAATGAGCAGTTCTTC. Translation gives CASRGTGTFNEQFF.

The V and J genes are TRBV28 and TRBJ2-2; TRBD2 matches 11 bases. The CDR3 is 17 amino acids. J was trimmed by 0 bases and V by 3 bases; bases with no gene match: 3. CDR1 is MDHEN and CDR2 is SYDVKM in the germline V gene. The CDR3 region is CASSFLGLAANTGELFF. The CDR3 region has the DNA TGTGCCAGCAGTTTCCTGGGACTAGCGGCGAACACCGGGGAGCTGTTTTTT.

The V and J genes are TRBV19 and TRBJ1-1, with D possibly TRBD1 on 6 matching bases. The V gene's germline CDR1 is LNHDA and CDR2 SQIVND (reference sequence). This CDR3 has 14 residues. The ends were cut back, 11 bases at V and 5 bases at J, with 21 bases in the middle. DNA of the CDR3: TGTGCCGCATCTGGGGGCAGGGGCTGGACTGAAGCTTTCTTT. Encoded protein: CAASGGRGWTEAFF.

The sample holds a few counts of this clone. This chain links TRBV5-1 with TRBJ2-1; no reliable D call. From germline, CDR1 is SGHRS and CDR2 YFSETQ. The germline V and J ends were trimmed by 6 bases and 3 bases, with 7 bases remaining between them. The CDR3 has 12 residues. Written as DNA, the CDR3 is TGCGCCAGCATAAACAGCTACAATGAGCAGTTCTTC. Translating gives CASINSYNEQFF.

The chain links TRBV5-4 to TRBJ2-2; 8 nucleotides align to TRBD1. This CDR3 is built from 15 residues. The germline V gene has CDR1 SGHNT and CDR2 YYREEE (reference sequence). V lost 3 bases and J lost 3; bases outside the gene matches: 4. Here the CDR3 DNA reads TGTGCCAGCAGCTCAACAGGGGGAGACACCGGGGAGCTGTTTTTT. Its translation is CASSSTGGDTGELFF.

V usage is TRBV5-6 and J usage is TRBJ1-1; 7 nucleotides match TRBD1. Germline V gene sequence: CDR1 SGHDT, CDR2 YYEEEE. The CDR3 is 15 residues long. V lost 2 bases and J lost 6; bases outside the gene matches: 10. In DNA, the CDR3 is TGTGCCAGCAGCTTATTAGGGGGCCAGGGAGCTGAAGCTTTCTTT. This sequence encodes CASSLLGGQGAEAFF.

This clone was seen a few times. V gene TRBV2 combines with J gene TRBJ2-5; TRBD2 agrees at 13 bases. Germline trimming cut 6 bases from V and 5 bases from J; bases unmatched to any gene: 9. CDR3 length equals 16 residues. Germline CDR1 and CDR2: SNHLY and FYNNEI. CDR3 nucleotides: TGTGCCAGCAGCCCGACTAGCGGGAGGACGAGGGAGACCCAGTACTTC. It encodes CASSPTSGRTRETQYF.

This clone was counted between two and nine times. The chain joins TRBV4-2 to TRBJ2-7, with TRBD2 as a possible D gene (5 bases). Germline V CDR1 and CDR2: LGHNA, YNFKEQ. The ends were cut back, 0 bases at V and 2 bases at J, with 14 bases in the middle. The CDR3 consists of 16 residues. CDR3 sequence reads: CASSQDEGRRPYEQYF. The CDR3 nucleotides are TGTGCCAGCAGCCAAGATGAGGGCCGAAGACCCTACGAGCAGTACTTC.

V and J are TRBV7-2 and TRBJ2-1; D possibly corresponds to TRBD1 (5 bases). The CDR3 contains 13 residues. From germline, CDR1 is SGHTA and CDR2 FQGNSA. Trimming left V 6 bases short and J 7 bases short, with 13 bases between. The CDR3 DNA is TGTGCCAGCAGTTCTCTTTCAGGGAATGAGCAGTTCTTC. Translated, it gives CASSSLSGNEQFF.

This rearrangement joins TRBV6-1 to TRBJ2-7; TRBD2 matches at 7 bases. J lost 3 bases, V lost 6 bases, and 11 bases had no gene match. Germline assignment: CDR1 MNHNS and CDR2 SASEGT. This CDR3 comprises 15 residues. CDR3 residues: CASRGLARGDYEQYF. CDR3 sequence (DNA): TGTGCCAGCAGAGGGCTAGCCCGGGGGGACTACGAGCAGTACTTC.